What follows describes a single T cell receptor beta chain. Its antigen target is currently unknown. The record has no base qualities; no much larger clone is one base away. Using the deep immunoSEQ assay, TCR CDR3 regions were amplified from genomic DNA by multiplex PCR. Extracted genomic DNA from each cell subset was distributed evenly across all wells of several immunoSEQ 96-well plates, and each plate was treated as a replicate. For sorted subsets, around 200 ng genomic DNA, equal to tens of thousands of T cell genomes, was loaded into each replicate PCR. The purified libraries were quantified using a Qubit 3.0 fluorometer, sized with a Bioanalyzer 2100, and then quantified again using the KAPA Library Quantification kit. Every immunoSEQ 96-well plate was sequenced on a separate single-read 150-cycle Illumina NextSeq 550 flow cell. In the paper's pipeline: Because the immunoSEQ output included only junctional sequences and no quality scores, the filtering could not be the same as the filtering used for full-length reads. Sequences were annotated with PyIR, a Python wrapper for IgBLAST v1.9, using IMGT germline references to assign V/J genes and CDR3. Reads were removed for weak V/J assignments (E-value above 1e-6), missing CDR3, stop codons, out-of-frame junctions, or ambiguous translated residues. V3J clonotypes were defined by identical inferred V gene, J gene, and CDR3 amino acid sequence. To compute the percentage overlap between repertoires, the number of shared unique clonotypes was divided by the size of the smaller repertoire. Richness of each repertoire was evaluated using RTK rarefaction, the Chao1 estimator, and Recon v2.1 estimates of unobserved clonotypes. Generation probabilities for all TCRbeta clonotypes obtained by the gDNA method from a few donors were computed using OLGA. TCRdb took this table from immuneACCESS and kept in-frame rearrangements with V and J called. Such tables lack part of the clones; where checked against another copy, unresolved V genes explain under half of the gap, and the rest is unexplained. D and trimming were read from the DNA, whereas the V and J calls and clone size are those reported in that table. This sample comprises about 1.5 million clones, over 95% of them detected only once. The top ten clones comprise over 1% of the sample.

The record originates from a study of shared clonotypes between healthy human individuals (dated by TCRdb to the early 2020s). Regarding the complete study: The cohort comprised two women and a few men aged 18 to 49 years. For each donor, CD4 naive and CD4 memory were each run on three plates, CD8 naive on two plates, and CD8 memory on one plate. Blood TCR repertoires of five healthy adults were deeply sequenced to estimate repertoire size and the extent of clonotype sharing between individuals. Different laboratories and diverse techniques were used to prepare libraries and sequence TCR repertoires, to increase sequencing depth and limit assay-specific biases. Per donor, leukapheresis produced somewhere between about 0.9 and 9.5 billion PBMCs.

As encoded in the germline V gene, CDR1 is SGDLS while CDR2 is YYNGEE. Its CDR3 holds 17 amino acids, cysteine through phenylalanine. The read is trimmed to its CDR3 DNA, 51 bases read in frame from base 1. Compared with germline, V lacks 4 bases and J lacks 1 base; bases without a gene match: 9. Donors were healthy HIV-negative adults with no recently reported acute infections or vaccinations. Every donor was a Caucasian adult living in Nashville, Tennessee, USA. Magnetic negative selection was used to enrich CD4+ T cells, after which naive cells were positively selected on CD45RA and the negative fraction became the memory subset. Blood was obtained by leukapheresis, after which PBMCs were separated by Ficoll-Histopaque density gradient centrifugation and cryopreserved in liquid nitrogen vapor phase. Purity and quantity of every magnetically sorted T cell population were checked by analytical flow cytometry. Genomic DNA was isolated from each sorted fraction and quantified by UV absorbance on a Nanodrop 2000c.

General conclusions and limits of the study: Naive subsets generally had larger estimated clonotype richness than memory subsets did. Rarefaction of sorted-subset datasets indicated incomplete sequencing despite the large sequencing depth. The small number of donors limited the genetic and exposure-history diversity represented. Higher generation probabilities were observed for clonotypes shared by all four sorted-subset donors than for non-shared clonotypes. Based on pairwise subsampling, the degree of clonotype sharing among donors was expected to be affected by sequencing depth. When a handful of donors were compared, the shared fraction of clonotypes was around 5.1% for naive CD4, more than 3% for naive CD8, more than 2% for memory CD4, and 0.4% for memory CD8. Sampling was restricted to blood, and TCR repertoires in tissue are likely to differ from TCR repertoires in blood.

The chain is made from TRBV9 and TRBJ2-2; 8 of the junction bases match TRBD2. Sequencing used naive CD4+ T cells sorted from blood. Taken with the paper, the label for cell subset or site translates to: CD45RA+ positively selected. The TCR comes from a young man in good health. The bases are TGTGCCAGCAGCCTCACCCCTAGCGGGTTGAACACCGGGGAGCTGTTTTTT. Translated, it reads CASSLTPSGLNTGELFF.